A single sample gave rise to the 22 T cell receptor beta chains below, sequenced in a study of CXCR3-negative and CXCR3-positive naive CD8 T cells. These receptors' targets are unknown. Whole-study results and caveats: Higher TRB CDR3 hydrophobicity marked CXCR3-positive naive cells relative to CXCR3-negative naive cells.

Preparation of TRB cDNA libraries relied on 5' RACE carrying UMI labels. Following a re-call of the 5' RACE reads, TCRdb has one entry per CDR3 protein and lacks DNA. Recorded for this sample: about 6,900 distinct CDR3 sequences. Sequencing used naive CXCR3+ CD8+ T cells from blood. Subset meaning: CD45RO-CCR7+CD27+CD95- naive CD8+ T cells expressing CXCR3 (TNR3+). Every receptor here comes from a human donor in good health. Some clones in this sample may be carry-over from other donors' samples.

Measured by frequency, this clonotype is medium-sized (0.01 to 0.1%). V gene TRBV15 combines with J gene TRBJ2-3. The CDR3 contains 14 residues. Germline loops: CDR1 LNHNV, CDR2 YYDKDF (reference sequence). This CDR3 is CATSRAGSTDTQYF.

This clonotype is labeled medium-sized based on frequency. The chain is built from TRBV29-1 and TRBJ1-4; TCRdb proposes TRBD1, but this gene call is untestable without DNA. Germline-derived CDR1 and CDR2 are SQVTM and ANQGSEA. CDR3 length: 12 amino acids. This CDR3 reads CSVRDSNEKLFF.

This clonotype is classed as medium-sized by frequency. The chain has TRBV19 and TRBJ2-1. The CDR3 contains 15 residues. The germline V gene has CDR1 LNHDA and CDR2 SQIVND (reference sequence). The CDR3 spells CASSKSASSYNEQFF.

The chain is built from TRBV20-1 and TRBJ1-4. Germline V CDR1 and CDR2: DFQATT, SNEGSKA (reference sequence). The CDR3 is 15 residues long. The chain's CDR3 is CSARDLGLANEKLFF.

Judged by frequency, this clonotype is medium-sized. This chain links TRBV28 with TRBJ2-1; TCRdb reports TRBD1, a call that lacks DNA to check it against. CDR1 and CDR2 (germline): MDHEN, SYDVKM. The CDR3 has 16 residues. The CDR3 is CASSYGGGDIYNEQFF.

This clonotype ranks as medium-sized (0.01 to 0.1%) in terms of frequency. The chain uses TRBV7-3 and TRBJ2-1; TCRdb's D call of TRBD2 is untestable without DNA. Germline V gene sequence: CDR1 SGHTA, CDR2 FQGTGA. CDR3 length: 15 amino acids. The CDR3 reads CASSPQAGGLDEQFF.

In terms of frequency, this clonotype is medium-sized. The chain carries TRBV6-5 and TRBJ2-1; without DNA, the TCRdb call of TRBD2 cannot be checked. Germline V gene sequence: CDR1 MNHEY, CDR2 SVGAGI. The CDR3 extends over 16 amino acids. The CDR3 sequence: CASSPQDWDSYNEQFF.

This clonotype is called medium-sized (0.01 to 0.1%) based on its frequency. The rearrangement joins TRBV15 to TRBJ2-1; TCRdb gives TRBD2 as the D gene, but with no DNA this cannot be confirmed. CDR1 and CDR2 (germline): LNHNV, YYDKDF (reference sequence). There are 16 residues in the CDR3. CDR3 residues: CATDESGLSSYNEQFF.

This clonotype is classed as medium-sized by frequency. V gene TRBV7-3 combines with J gene TRBJ2-1; TCRdb lists TRBD1, though no DNA is available to test this call. CDR1 SGHTA and CDR2 FQGTGA come from the germline V gene. CDR3 length: 16 amino acids. The CDR3 sequence: CASSPRQGSSYNEQFF.

This clonotype is deemed medium-sized by its frequency. The V call is TRBV9, the J call TRBJ2-4. Germline-derived CDR1 and CDR2 are SGDLS and YYNGEE. This CDR3 contains 15 residues. The CDR3 here is CASSPTLLAKNIQYF.

According to its frequency, this clonotype is medium-sized. The chain carries TRBV29-1 and TRBJ2-6; TCRdb returns TRBD1, unconfirmable since there is no DNA. Germline V gene data show CDR1 as SQVTM and CDR2 as ANQGSEA. The CDR3 has 14 residues. CDR3 sequence reads: CSVTDRAGANVLTF.

V usage is TRBV9 and J usage is TRBJ2-1; there is no DNA to check the TCRdb D call of TRBD2. CDR1 is SGDLS and CDR2 is YYNGEE in the germline V gene. The CDR3 runs to 17 residues. CDR3 sequence: CASSPSLAGGGYNEQFF.

This clonotype is medium-sized by frequency. The chain is built from TRBV25-1 and TRBJ2-5; with no DNA, the TCRdb D assignment of TRBD2 cannot be verified. Germline lookup yields CDR1 MGHDK and CDR2 SYGVNS. The CDR3 has 14 residues. CDR3 loop: CASRTEEGWETQYF.

Its frequency marks this clonotype as medium-sized. V gene TRBV7-9 combines with J gene TRBJ2-1; TCRdb designates TRBD2, a call that cannot be tested without DNA. CDR1 is SEHNR, CDR2 FQNEAQ, per germline (reference sequence). The CDR3 is 15 amino acids. CDR3 sequence reads: CASSSSGGSRNEQFF.

This clonotype is identified as medium-sized (0.01 to 0.1%) from frequency. V gene TRBV20-1 combines with J gene TRBJ2-3; TCRdb calls TRBD2, which cannot be checked without DNA. The CDR3 extends over 14 amino acids. Germline loops: CDR1 DFQATT, CDR2 SNEGSKA (reference sequence). CDR3 sequence reads: CSAGASGITDTQYF.

This clonotype registers medium-sized by frequency. The J gene is TRBJ2-7, the V gene TRBV20-1. CDR3 size: 15 residues. Per germline, CDR1 DFQATT and CDR2 SNEGSKA (reference sequence). The CDR3 is CSARPLAGGLYEQYF.

V gene TRBV7-9 combines with J gene TRBJ1-1; the D gene TCRdb calls, TRBD1, cannot be checked with no DNA. Germline CDR1 is SEHNR and CDR2 is FQNEAQ (reference sequence). This CDR3 has 15 amino acids. Here the CDR3 reads CASSDAGTQNTEAFF.

This clonotype is medium-sized (0.01 to 0.1%) by frequency. V gene TRBV7-9 combines with J gene TRBJ2-5; the TRBD1 assignment by TCRdb is unverifiable without DNA. This CDR3 is 18 amino acids long. Germline V gene data show CDR1 as SEHNR and CDR2 as FQNEAQ (reference sequence). The CDR3 reads CASSSKPGQGYAQETQYF. Full variable domain (missing parts from reference TRBV7-9 and TRBJ2-5): DTGVSQNPRHKITKRGQNVTFRCDPISEHNRLYWYRQTLGQGPEFLTYFQNEAQLEKSRLLSDRFSAERPKGSFSTLEIQRTEQGDSAMYLCASSSKPGQGYAQETQYFGPGTRLLVL.

This clonotype is called medium-sized based on its frequency. The rearrangement uses TRBV21-1 and TRBJ2-1; TCRdb's D gene call, TRBD2, goes unchecked for lack of DNA. TRBV21-1 is recorded as a pseudogene. This CDR3 has 17 amino acids. The CDR3 protein is CASSSFLAGGSYNEQFF.

The V gene is TRBV11-2, the J gene TRBJ2-5; absent DNA, TCRdb's TRBD1 call cannot be checked. Germline V gene data show CDR1 as SGHAT and CDR2 as FQNNGV. CDR3 size: 14 residues. CDR3 loop: CASSFLTGLETQYF.

Measured by frequency, this clonotype is medium-sized (0.01 to 0.1%). V and J are TRBV20-1 and TRBJ1-3; no DNA is available, so the TRBD1 call from TCRdb remains unchecked. The CDR3 runs to 14 residues. Germline assignment: CDR1 DFQATT and CDR2 SNEGSKA (reference sequence). CDR3 amino acids: CSAGDVLSGNTIYF.

V is TRBV4-3 and J is TRBJ1-6. Per germline, CDR1 LGHNA and CDR2 YSLEER. This CDR3 is built from 14 residues. CDR3 protein: CASSQDLGSSPLHF.